This is a list of T cell receptor beta chains from one sample in a study of T-cell reconstitution after alpha-beta-depleted transplantation in children. MiXCR was run by TCRdb on the PCR reads, yielding one entry per CDR3 protein. The sample shows about 440,000 distinct CDR3 sequences, approximately 42% of them seen only once. The sample in question was PBMCs, obtained before TCRalphabeta/CD19-depleted stem cell transplant. The origin of the receptors is a girl aged 2-10 years with aplastic anemia, due to receive a stem cell transplant. Both conserved end residues are part of each CDR3. The order of the fields is V gene, J gene, clone size, D gene, CDR3 length, CDR3 protein, CDR3 DNA. A D gene is named only where the DNA matches it firmly. The listing skips clone size in some rows; elsewhere it reads once, few, many or a size class.

v_gene: TRBV7-9
j_gene: TRBJ2-7
abundance: NA
d_gene: TRBD2
len: 15
CDR3aa: CASSNGLAVSYEQYF
CDR3nt: TGTGCCAGCAGCAATGGACTAGCGGTTTCCTACGAGCAGTACTTC

v_gene: TRBV7-6
j_gene: TRBJ2-2
abundance: NA
d_gene: TRBD2
len: 16
CDR3aa: CASSPTSGRWSEELFF
CDR3nt: TGTGCCAGCAGTCCCACTAGCGGCAGATGGTCGGAGGAGCTGTTTTTT

v_gene: TRBV18
j_gene: TRBJ2-3
abundance: many
d_gene: NA
len: 17
CDR3aa: CASSRDGLPPSTDTQYF
CDR3nt: TGTGCCAGCTCACGGGACGGACTTCCCCCTAGCACAGATACGCAGTATTTT

v_gene: TRBV3-1
j_gene: TRBJ1-3
abundance: NA
d_gene: TRBD1
len: 15
CDR3aa: CASSRGGPSGNTIYF
CDR3nt: TGTGCCAGCAGCCGAGGGGGCCCCTCTGGAAACACCATATATTTT

v_gene: TRBV7-3
j_gene: TRBJ2-1
abundance: medium-sized
d_gene: NA
len: 17
CDR3aa: CASSSGPTRGDYNEQFF
CDR3nt: TGTGCCAGCAGCTCAGGACCCACTAGAGGGGACTACAATGAGCAGTTCTTC

v_gene: TRBV20-1
j_gene: TRBJ2-2
abundance: many
d_gene: NA
len: 14
CDR3aa: CSANGWANTGELFF
CDR3nt: TGCAGTGCTAATGGGTGGGCTAACACCGGGGAGCTGTTTTTT

v_gene: TRBV4-1
j_gene: TRBJ2-7
abundance: once
d_gene: TRBD2
len: 17
CDR3aa: CASSSRIYSGGAGEQYF
CDR3nt: TGCGCCAGCAGCTCCCGGATATATAGCGGGGGGGCCGGGGAGCAGTACTTC

v_gene: TRBV30
j_gene: TRBJ2-4
abundance: NA
d_gene: NA
len: 14
CDR3aa: CAWSVGPAKNIQYF
CDR3nt: TGTGCCTGGAGTGTGGGACCGGCCAAAAACATTCAGTACTTC

v_gene: TRBV12-3/TRBV12-4
j_gene: TRBJ1-6
abundance: NA
d_gene: NA
len: 14
CDR3aa: CASYAAGGNSPLHF
CDR3nt: TGTGCCAGCTACGCTGCAGGTGGTAATTCACCCCTCCACTTT

v_gene: TRBV5-1
j_gene: TRBJ2-7
abundance: NA
d_gene: NA
len: 14
CDR3aa: CASSPPLGTNEQYF
CDR3nt: TGCGCCAGCAGCCCCCCGCTGGGTACCAACGAGCAGTACTTC

v_gene: TRBV12-3/TRBV12-4
j_gene: TRBJ2-3
abundance: few
d_gene: NA
len: 12
CDR3aa: CASTLGTDTQYF
CDR3nt: TGTGCCAGCACCCTGGGAACAGATACGCAGTATTTT

v_gene: TRBV5-1
j_gene: TRBJ2-6
abundance: many
d_gene: NA
len: 17
CDR3aa: CASSLKGPHSGANVLTF
CDR3nt: TGCGCCAGCAGCTTGAAAGGTCCGCACTCTGGGGCCAACGTCCTGACTTTC

v_gene: TRBV5-1
j_gene: TRBJ2-5
abundance: many
d_gene: NA
len: 14
CDR3aa: CASTPGREQETQYF
CDR3nt: TGCGCCAGCACCCCTGGACGGGAGCAAGAGACCCAGTACTTC

v_gene: TRBV7-9
j_gene: TRBJ1-1
abundance: NA
d_gene: NA
len: 13
CDR3aa: CASSFWGRTEAFF
CDR3nt: TGTGCCAGCAGCTTTTGGGGTAGGACTGAAGCTTTCTTT

v_gene: TRBV7-9
j_gene: TRBJ2-5
abundance: NA
d_gene: TRBD2
len: 14
CDR3aa: CASRGLADQETQYF
CDR3nt: TGTGCCAGCAGGGGACTAGCGGATCAAGAGACCCAGTACTTC

v_gene: TRBV12-3/TRBV12-4
j_gene: TRBJ1-1
abundance: NA
d_gene: NA
len: 11
CDR3aa: CASSREFVAFF
CDR3nt: TGTGCCAGCAGCCGCGAATTCGTAGCTTTCTTT

v_gene: TRBV5-1
j_gene: TRBJ2-2
abundance: NA
d_gene: TRBD2
len: 16
CDR3aa: CASSRTSGSSTGELFF
CDR3nt: TGCGCCAGCAGCCGGACTAGCGGGAGTAGCACCGGGGAGCTGTTTTTT

v_gene: TRBV5-1
j_gene: TRBJ2-2
abundance: many
d_gene: NA
len: 14
CDR3aa: CASSPQQGAGELFF
CDR3nt: TGCGCCAGCAGCCCCCAACAGGGAGCCGGGGAGCTGTTTTTT

v_gene: TRBV28
j_gene: TRBJ2-7
abundance: NA
d_gene: TRBD1
len: 15
CDR3aa: CASSLSARGSYEQYF
CDR3nt: TGTGCCAGCAGTTTATCGGCCAGGGGGTCCTACGAGCAGTACTTC

v_gene: TRBV24-1
j_gene: TRBJ2-2
abundance: NA
d_gene: TRBD1
len: 14
CDR3aa: CATGTGENTGELFF
CDR3nt: TGTGCCACCGGAACAGGGGAGAACACCGGGGAGCTGTTTTTT

v_gene: TRBV9
j_gene: TRBJ2-2
abundance: NA
d_gene: NA
len: 15
CDR3aa: CASSQNGAKTGELFF
CDR3nt: TGTGCCAGCAGCCAAAATGGGGCGAAAACCGGGGAGCTGTTTTTT

v_gene: TRBV27
j_gene: TRBJ2-7
abundance: many
d_gene: TRBD1
len: 16
CDR3aa: CASRRLGQGARDEQYF
CDR3nt: TGTGCCAGCAGAAGGTTGGGACAGGGGGCGAGGGACGAGCAGTACTTC

v_gene: TRBV20-1
j_gene: TRBJ2-1
abundance: few
d_gene: NA
len: 13
CDR3aa: CSARDSFGVLGLF
CDR3nt: TGCAGTGCTAGAGATTCTTTCGGGGTACTCGGCCTCTTC

v_gene: TRBV5-1
j_gene: TRBJ2-3
abundance: NA
d_gene: TRBD1
len: 16
CDR3aa: CASSLSRGTGVDTQYF
CDR3nt: TGCGCCAGCAGCTTGAGCCGCGGGACAGGTGTAGATACGCAGTATTTT

v_gene: TRBV11-1
j_gene: TRBJ1-4
abundance: few
d_gene: NA
len: 18
CDR3aa: CASSLAYGGGRRDEKLSF
CDR3nt: TGTGCCAGCAGCTTAGCCTACGGGGGAGGCCGACGAGATGAAAAACTGTCTTTT

v_gene: TRBV12-3/TRBV12-4
j_gene: TRBJ2-5
abundance: NA
d_gene: TRBD2
len: 15
CDR3aa: CASSLTRGDRGAQYF
CDR3nt: TGTGCCAGCAGCCTGACGCGCGGGGACCGGGGGGCCCAGTACTTC

v_gene: TRBV5-6
j_gene: TRBJ2-3
abundance: few
d_gene: NA
len: 13
CDR3aa: CASTRGQIDTQYF
CDR3nt: TGTGCCAGCACCCGAGGGCAGATAGATACGCAGTATTTT

v_gene: TRBV5-1
j_gene: TRBJ2-3
abundance: many
d_gene: NA
len: 12
CDR3aa: CASSTYTDTQYF
CDR3nt: TGCGCCAGCAGCACCTACACAGATACGCAGTATTTT

v_gene: TRBV30
j_gene: TRBJ2-5
abundance: NA
d_gene: TRBD2
len: 14
CDR3aa: CAWRTSGRSETQYF
CDR3nt: TGTGCCTGGAGGACTAGCGGGAGATCAGAGACCCAGTACTTC

v_gene: TRBV5-1
j_gene: TRBJ2-7
abundance: NA
d_gene: NA
len: 15
CDR3aa: CASSPDGSQYDEQYF
CDR3nt: TGCGCCAGCAGCCCCGATGGCTCTCAATATGACGAGCAGTACTTC

v_gene: TRBV25-1
j_gene: TRBJ2-7
abundance: NA
d_gene: TRBD1
len: 15
CDR3aa: CASSRSWTGTYEQYF
CDR3nt: TGTGCCAGCAGTCGAAGCTGGACAGGGACCTACGAGCAGTACTTC

v_gene: TRBV4-1
j_gene: TRBJ2-7
abundance: NA
d_gene: NA
len: 14
CDR3aa: CASSQDPAHYEQYF
CDR3nt: TGCGCCAGCAGCCAAGATCCGGCCCATTACGAGCAGTACTTC

v_gene: TRBV27
j_gene: TRBJ2-5
abundance: NA
d_gene: NA
len: 12
CDR3aa: CAARDAGETQYF
CDR3nt: TGTGCCGCCCGGGACGCTGGAGAGACCCAGTACTTC

v_gene: TRBV20-1
j_gene: TRBJ2-1
abundance: NA
d_gene: TRBD2
len: 16
CDR3aa: CNATGTRGPSYNEQFF
CDR3nt: TGCAATGCCACCGGGACTAGGGGCCCCTCCTACAATGAGCAGTTCTTC

v_gene: TRBV20-1
j_gene: TRBJ2-2
abundance: many
d_gene: NA
len: 12
CDR3aa: CSARKNTGELFF
CDR3nt: TGCAGTGCTCGCAAGAACACCGGGGAGCTGTTTTTT

v_gene: TRBV19
j_gene: TRBJ2-5
abundance: few
d_gene: NA
len: 15
CDR3aa: CASSANRVSQETQYF
CDR3nt: TGTGCCAGTAGTGCCAACAGGGTGAGCCAAGAGACCCAGTACTTC

v_gene: TRBV20-1
j_gene: TRBJ2-7
abundance: NA
d_gene: NA
len: 15
CDR3aa: CSASPTFPLPYEQYF
CDR3nt: TGCAGTGCTAGCCCGACATTCCCCCTGCCCTACGAGCAGTACTTC

v_gene: TRBV6-5
j_gene: TRBJ2-2
abundance: NA
d_gene: NA
len: 13
CDR3aa: CASSYERGRGLFF
CDR3nt: TGTGCCAGCAGTTATGAACGGGGTCGTGGGCTGTTTTTT

v_gene: TRBV29-1
j_gene: TRBJ2-1
abundance: many
d_gene: NA
len: 14
CDR3aa: CSVRLRTAGNEQFF
CDR3nt: TGCAGCGTTCGCCTTCGGACAGCCGGGAATGAGCAGTTCTTC

v_gene: TRBV9
j_gene: TRBJ2-1
abundance: many
d_gene: NA
len: 15
CDR3aa: CASSVAGTEYNEQFF
CDR3nt: TGTGCCAGCAGCGTAGCCGGGACCGAATACAATGAGCAGTTCTTC

v_gene: TRBV12-3/TRBV12-4
j_gene: TRBJ2-7
abundance: NA
d_gene: TRBD2
len: 15
CDR3aa: CASSSASGSLREQYF
CDR3nt: TGTGCCAGCAGTTCAGCTAGCGGGAGCCTCCGTGAGCAGTACTTC

v_gene: TRBV12-3/TRBV12-4
j_gene: TRBJ2-1
abundance: many
d_gene: TRBD1
len: 15
CDR3aa: CASRPGTGLYNEQFF
CDR3nt: TGTGCCAGCAGGCCCGGGACAGGGCTCTACAATGAGCAGTTCTTC

v_gene: TRBV7-2
j_gene: TRBJ2-3
abundance: NA
d_gene: TRBD2
len: 19
CDR3aa: CASSLRPMVSGSRADTQYF
CDR3nt: TGTGCCAGCAGCTTACGCCCTATGGTGAGCGGGAGTCGCGCAGATACGCAGTATTTT

v_gene: TRBV10-2
j_gene: TRBJ1-6
abundance: NA
d_gene: NA
len: 14
CDR3aa: CASAWGEINSPLHF
CDR3nt: TGCGCCAGCGCTTGGGGAGAGATTAATTCACCCCTCCACTTT

v_gene: TRBV29-1
j_gene: TRBJ2-5
abundance: many
d_gene: TRBD1
len: 12
CDR3aa: CSVEKTGETQYF
CDR3nt: TGCAGCGTTGAAAAGACAGGGGAGACCCAGTACTTC